The clone carrying this T cell receptor beta chain has at least ten counts. Its matching antigen is unknown. This sample was taken from a study of early T cells in non-severe SARS-CoV-2 infection. TCRdb reanalysed the 5' RACE reads using MiXCR and keeps one entry per CDR3 protein. The sample carries about 45,000 distinct CDR3 sequences, 9.5% to 13% recorded once. Whole-study findings and limits: Lookups in VDJdb leaned toward anti-spike CD8 responses and missed private and CD4 specificities.

Sequenced input: whole blood. The TCR sequence derives from an adult who was a healthcare worker with PCR-confirmed SARS-CoV-2 infection or an uninfected control (not recorded which).

The CDR3 sequence: CSVLDRGRRNTGELFF. The DNA of the CDR3 is TGCAGCGTTCTCGACAGGGGGCGCAGGAACACCGGGGAGCTGTTTTTT. The chain has TRBV29-1 and TRBJ2-2, with TRBD1 matching 10 bases. The V gene end was trimmed by 5 bases and the J gene end by 1 base; junction bases not matched to a gene: 7. The CDR3 consists of 16 residues. Germline V lookup: CDR1 SQVTM, CDR2 ANQGSEA.